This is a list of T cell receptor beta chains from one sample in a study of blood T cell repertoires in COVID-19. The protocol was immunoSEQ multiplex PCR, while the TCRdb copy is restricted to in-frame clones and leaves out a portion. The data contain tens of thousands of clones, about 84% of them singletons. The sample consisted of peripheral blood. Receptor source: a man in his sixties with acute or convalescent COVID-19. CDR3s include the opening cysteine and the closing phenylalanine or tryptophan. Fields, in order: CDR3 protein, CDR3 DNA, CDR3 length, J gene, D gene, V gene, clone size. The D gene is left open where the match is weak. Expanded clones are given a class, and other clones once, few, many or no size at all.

CDR3 protein: CASSLKGWGGTQYF
CDR3 DNA: TGTGCCAGCAGCCTCAAGGGTTGGGGAGGTACGCAGTATTTT
CDR3 length: 14
J gene: TRBJ2-3
D gene: -
V gene: TRBV5-4
clone size: once

CDR3 protein: CASSSDPTSGREQFF
CDR3 DNA: TGTGCCAGCAGCTCCGACCCGACTAGCGGCAGAGAGCAGTTCTTC
CDR3 length: 15
J gene: TRBJ2-1
D gene: TRBD2
V gene: TRBV11-2
clone size: few

CDR3 protein: CASSQAAGTGSIYEQYF
CDR3 DNA: TGTGCCAGCAGCCAAGCCGCCGGGACAGGGAGTATCTACGAGCAGTACTTC
CDR3 length: 17
J gene: TRBJ2-7
D gene: TRBD1
V gene: TRBV4-2
clone size: -

CDR3 protein: CASSHNRENTEAFF
CDR3 DNA: TGTGCCAGCAGCCATAACAGGGAGAACACTGAAGCTTTCTTT
CDR3 length: 14
J gene: TRBJ1-1
D gene: -
V gene: TRBV3-1/TRBV3-2
clone size: -

CDR3 protein: CASSSGNQPQHF
CDR3 DNA: TGTGCCAGCAGTTCCGGCAATCAGCCCCAGCATTTT
CDR3 length: 12
J gene: TRBJ1-5
D gene: -
V gene: TRBV28
clone size: -

CDR3 protein: CASPAGKGQPNTEAFF
CDR3 DNA: TGTGCCAGTCCTGCGGGGAAGGGACAGCCGAACACTGAAGCTTTCTTT
CDR3 length: 16
J gene: TRBJ1-1
D gene: TRBD1
V gene: TRBV19
clone size: -

CDR3 protein: CASSFSGSGNTIYF
CDR3 DNA: TGTGCCAGCAGCTTCTCAGGCTCTGGAAACACCATATATTTT
CDR3 length: 14
J gene: TRBJ1-3
D gene: -
V gene: TRBV5-5
clone size: -

CDR3 protein: CASSQTLTETSTDTQYF
CDR3 DNA: TGTGCCAGCAGCCAAACACTGACAGAAACTAGCACAGATACGCAGTATTTT
CDR3 length: 17
J gene: TRBJ2-3
D gene: -
V gene: TRBV3-1/TRBV3-2
clone size: -

CDR3 protein: CASSPYVGQGKGQPQHF
CDR3 DNA: TGTGCCAGCTCACCTTACGTCGGACAGGGGAAGGGTCAGCCCCAGCATTTT
CDR3 length: 17
J gene: TRBJ1-5
D gene: TRBD1
V gene: TRBV18
clone size: -

CDR3 protein: CATSDPRGKNNEQFF
CDR3 DNA: TGTGCCACCAGTGACCCACGAGGGAAGAACAATGAGCAGTTCTTC
CDR3 length: 15
J gene: TRBJ2-1
D gene: -
V gene: TRBV24-1
clone size: few

CDR3 protein: CASSVDPRRFSGNTIYF
CDR3 DNA: TGTGCCAGCAGCGTAGATCCCCGGCGGTTCTCTGGAAACACCATATATTTT
CDR3 length: 17
J gene: TRBJ1-3
D gene: -
V gene: TRBV9
clone size: once

CDR3 protein: CASSSGGALDTQYF
CDR3 DNA: TGCGCCAGCAGCTCTGGGGGGGCCTTAGATACGCAGTATTTT
CDR3 length: 14
J gene: TRBJ2-3
D gene: -
V gene: TRBV5-1
clone size: -

CDR3 protein: CASSPTSVIGDTQYF
CDR3 DNA: TGTGCCAGCAGCCCTACTAGCGTTATAGGAGATACGCAGTATTTT
CDR3 length: 15
J gene: TRBJ2-3
D gene: TRBD2
V gene: TRBV7-8
clone size: -

CDR3 protein: CATSDPGRDYGYTF
CDR3 DNA: TGTGCCACCAGTGACCCCGGCAGGGACTATGGCTACACCTTC
CDR3 length: 14
J gene: TRBJ1-2
D gene: -
V gene: TRBV24-1
clone size: -

CDR3 protein: CASSGTSGGFQETQYF
CDR3 DNA: TGTGCCAGCAGCGGGACTAGCGGGGGGTTCCAAGAGACCCAGTACTTC
CDR3 length: 16
J gene: TRBJ2-5
D gene: TRBD2
V gene: TRBV5-4
clone size: -

CDR3 protein: CASQRLAGRQETQYF
CDR3 DNA: TGTGCCAGTCAACGACTAGCGGGGCGACAAGAGACCCAGTACTTC
CDR3 length: 15
J gene: TRBJ2-5
D gene: TRBD2
V gene: TRBV2
clone size: few

CDR3 protein: CASRQTVNTEAFF
CDR3 DNA: TGTGCCAGCAGGCAGACAGTCAACACTGAAGCTTTCTTT
CDR3 length: 13
J gene: TRBJ1-1
D gene: -
V gene: TRBV7-3
clone size: -

CDR3 protein: CASSSGTGGNEQFF
CDR3 DNA: TGTGCCAGCAGCTCCGGGACAGGCGGAAATGAGCAGTTCTTC
CDR3 length: 14
J gene: TRBJ2-1
D gene: TRBD1
V gene: TRBV28
clone size: -

CDR3 protein: CASSLGGGGSEKLFF
CDR3 DNA: TGTGCCAGCAGCTTAGGTGGAGGGGGCAGTGAAAAACTGTTTTTT
CDR3 length: 15
J gene: TRBJ1-4
D gene: TRBD1
V gene: TRBV7-9
clone size: -

CDR3 protein: CASSLRLGIEQFF
CDR3 DNA: TGCGCCAGCAGCCTACGCCTGGGCATTGAGCAGTTCTTC
CDR3 length: 13
J gene: TRBJ2-1
D gene: -
V gene: TRBV5-1
clone size: -

CDR3 protein: CASSMTGTGELFF
CDR3 DNA: TGTGCCAGCAGCATGACAGGGACCGGGGAGCTGTTTTTT
CDR3 length: 13
J gene: TRBJ2-2
D gene: TRBD1
V gene: TRBV7-9
clone size: -

CDR3 protein: CASRRGSTDTQYF
CDR3 DNA: TGCGCCAGCAGAAGGGGTAGCACAGATACGCAGTATTTT
CDR3 length: 13
J gene: TRBJ2-3
D gene: -
V gene: TRBV5-1
clone size: -

CDR3 protein: CAISSGQGVDQPQHF
CDR3 DNA: TGTGCCATCAGTTCAGGACAGGGGGTCGATCAGCCCCAGCATTTT
CDR3 length: 15
J gene: TRBJ1-5
D gene: TRBD1
V gene: TRBV10-3
clone size: -

CDR3 protein: CASSYGSTNTGELFF
CDR3 DNA: TGTGCCAGCAGTTACGGTAGTACGAACACCGGGGAGCTGTTTTTT
CDR3 length: 15
J gene: TRBJ2-2
D gene: -
V gene: TRBV6-6
clone size: -

CDR3 protein: CASSKRGRQGTSDSNQPQHF
CDR3 DNA: TGTGCCAGCAGCAAAAGAGGGAGACAGGGGACCTCCGACAGCAATCAGCCCCAGCATTTT
CDR3 length: 20
J gene: TRBJ1-5
D gene: -
V gene: TRBV21-1
clone size: -

CDR3 protein: CASSRTSGGGPYEQYF
CDR3 DNA: TGTGCCAGCAGTCGGACTAGCGGGGGGGGTCCCTACGAGCAGTACTTC
CDR3 length: 16
J gene: TRBJ2-7
D gene: TRBD2
V gene: TRBV28
clone size: -

CDR3 protein: CASSARGYEQYF
CDR3 DNA: TGTGCCAGCAGCGCTAGGGGCTACGAGCAGTACTTC
CDR3 length: 12
J gene: TRBJ2-7
D gene: -
V gene: TRBV9
clone size: -

CDR3 protein: CASDLQGDTQYF
CDR3 DNA: TGTGCCAGTGATCTTCAGGGGGATACGCAGTATTTT
CDR3 length: 12
J gene: TRBJ2-3
D gene: -
V gene: TRBV5-6
clone size: -

CDR3 protein: CATSDPRGVASGAQETQYF
CDR3 DNA: TGTGCCACCAGTGACCCGCGGGGCGTGGCTAGCGGGGCCCAAGAGACCCAGTACTTC
CDR3 length: 19
J gene: TRBJ2-5
D gene: TRBD2
V gene: TRBV24-1
clone size: -

CDR3 protein: CASSLVQIAANEKLFF
CDR3 DNA: TGTGCCAGCAGCTTAGTACAGATCGCAGCTAATGAAAAACTGTTTTTT
CDR3 length: 16
J gene: TRBJ1-4
D gene: -
V gene: TRBV7-6
clone size: -

CDR3 protein: CASSEGYRGNGNQPQHF
CDR3 DNA: TGTGCCAGCAGTGAAGGGTACAGGGGGAATGGCAATCAGCCCCAGCATTTT
CDR3 length: 17
J gene: TRBJ1-5
D gene: TRBD1
V gene: TRBV6-1
clone size: -

CDR3 protein: CASSSKGRQGDIQYF
CDR3 DNA: TGTGCCAGCAGCTCAAAGGGTAGACAGGGGGACATTCAGTACTTC
CDR3 length: 15
J gene: TRBJ2-4
D gene: TRBD1
V gene: TRBV7-9
clone size: -

CDR3 protein: CASSPRRKGWPEQYF
CDR3 DNA: TGTGCCAGCAGTCCCAGACGGAAGGGGTGGCCCGAGCAGTACTTC
CDR3 length: 15
J gene: TRBJ2-7
D gene: -
V gene: TRBV28
clone size: -

CDR3 protein: CASSLVRGEVQYF
CDR3 DNA: TGTGCCAGCAGCTTAGTCAGGGGCGAGGTGCAGTACTTC
CDR3 length: 13
J gene: TRBJ2-7
D gene: -
V gene: TRBV11-3
clone size: -

CDR3 protein: CASSDRTSGGEYQETQYF
CDR3 DNA: TGTGCCAGCAGTGATCGGACTAGCGGGGGGGAGTACCAAGAGACCCAGTACTTC
CDR3 length: 18
J gene: TRBJ2-5
D gene: TRBD2
V gene: TRBV6-4
clone size: many

CDR3 protein: CASSEGTGGEQPQHF
CDR3 DNA: TGTGCCAGCAGCGAAGGGACAGGGGGCGAGCAGCCCCAGCATTTT
CDR3 length: 15
J gene: TRBJ1-5
D gene: TRBD1
V gene: TRBV9
clone size: -

CDR3 protein: CASSQDLGGWGQETQYF
CDR3 DNA: TGTGCCAGCAGCCAAGATTTGGGGGGTTGGGGACAAGAGACCCAGTACTTC
CDR3 length: 17
J gene: TRBJ2-5
D gene: -
V gene: TRBV3-1/TRBV3-2
clone size: -

CDR3 protein: CASSVTGSGETQYF
CDR3 DNA: TGTGCCAGTAGTGTGACAGGGTCAGGGGAGACCCAGTACTTC
CDR3 length: 14
J gene: TRBJ2-5
D gene: TRBD1
V gene: TRBV19
clone size: -

CDR3 protein: CAWSPGTSGAYEQYF
CDR3 DNA: TGTGCCTGGAGCCCCGGGACTAGCGGGGCCTACGAGCAGTACTTC
CDR3 length: 15
J gene: TRBJ2-7
D gene: TRBD2
V gene: TRBV30
clone size: -

CDR3 protein: CASSSGEPTNEKLFF
CDR3 DNA: TGCGCCAGCAGCTCAGGGGAACCAACTAATGAAAAACTGTTTTTT
CDR3 length: 15
J gene: TRBJ1-4
D gene: -
V gene: TRBV5-1
clone size: -

CDR3 protein: CASSLIAGATYNEQFF
CDR3 DNA: TGTGCCAGCAGCTTAATAGCGGGGGCTACCTACAATGAGCAGTTCTTC
CDR3 length: 16
J gene: TRBJ2-1
D gene: TRBD2
V gene: TRBV11-2
clone size: -

CDR3 protein: CAIPGGVAGTGELFF
CDR3 DNA: TGTGCTATCCCCGGCGGGGTGGCGGGCACCGGGGAGCTGTTTTTT
CDR3 length: 15
J gene: TRBJ2-2
D gene: -
V gene: TRBV7-7
clone size: -

CDR3 protein: CATSLQGNQPQHF
CDR3 DNA: TGTGCCACCAGCTTACAGGGCAATCAGCCCCAGCATTTT
CDR3 length: 13
J gene: TRBJ1-5
D gene: -
V gene: TRBV24-1
clone size: -

CDR3 protein: CASSASQEGRRFGQYF
CDR3 DNA: TGTGCCAGCAGTGCCAGCCAGGAGGGACGCCGCTTCGGGCAGTACTTC
CDR3 length: 16
J gene: TRBJ2-7
D gene: -
V gene: TRBV28
clone size: -

CDR3 protein: CASSQTGVNTEAFF
CDR3 DNA: TGTGCCAGCAGCCAGACAGGGGTGAACACTGAAGCTTTCTTT
CDR3 length: 14
J gene: TRBJ1-1
D gene: TRBD1
V gene: TRBV7-8
clone size: -

CDR3 protein: CASSENQVNYGYTF
CDR3 DNA: TGTGCCAGCAGTGAAAACCAGGTTAACTATGGCTACACCTTC
CDR3 length: 14
J gene: TRBJ1-2
D gene: -
V gene: TRBV25-1
clone size: few

CDR3 protein: CASSWGTGALSGNTIYF
CDR3 DNA: TGTGCCAGCAGCTGGGGGACAGGGGCCTTGTCTGGAAACACCATATATTTT
CDR3 length: 17
J gene: TRBJ1-3
D gene: TRBD1
V gene: TRBV5-6
clone size: -

CDR3 protein: CASSQDRGSPLHF
CDR3 DNA: TGTGCCAGCAGCCAAGATAGGGGGTCACCCCTCCACTTT
CDR3 length: 13
J gene: TRBJ1-6
D gene: -
V gene: TRBV14
clone size: -

CDR3 protein: CASSPSNTIYF
CDR3 DNA: TGTGCCAGCTCACCATCGAACACCATATATTTT
CDR3 length: 11
J gene: TRBJ1-3
D gene: -
V gene: TRBV18
clone size: -

CDR3 protein: CASSQEVGRTYGYTF
CDR3 DNA: TGCGCCAGCAGCCAAGAGGTTGGGCGGACATATGGCTACACCTTC
CDR3 length: 15
J gene: TRBJ1-2
D gene: -
V gene: TRBV4-1
clone size: few

CDR3 protein: CASSYSGQGVTPLHF
CDR3 DNA: TGTGCCAGCAGTTACTCGGGACAGGGGGTGACACCCCTCCACTTT
CDR3 length: 15
J gene: TRBJ1-6
D gene: TRBD1
V gene: TRBV6-5
clone size: -

CDR3 protein: CASSPRAGGTDTQYF
CDR3 DNA: TGTGCCAGCAGCCCCAGGGCGGGGGGAACAGATACGCAGTATTTT
CDR3 length: 15
J gene: TRBJ2-3
D gene: TRBD2
V gene: TRBV7-9
clone size: -

CDR3 protein: CASRPRTGGNYGYTF
CDR3 DNA: TGTGCCAGCAGGCCACGAACGGGGGGCAACTATGGCTACACCTTC
CDR3 length: 15
J gene: TRBJ1-2
D gene: -
V gene: TRBV6-5
clone size: once

CDR3 protein: CASTGNDPGKETQYF
CDR3 DNA: TGTGCCAGCACGGGGAACGATCCGGGCAAAGAGACCCAGTACTTC
CDR3 length: 15
J gene: TRBJ2-5
D gene: -
V gene: TRBV13
clone size: -

CDR3 protein: CASSLDSTNEKLFF
CDR3 DNA: TGCGCCAGCAGCTTGGACTCAACTAATGAAAAACTGTTTTTT
CDR3 length: 14
J gene: TRBJ1-4
D gene: -
V gene: TRBV5-1
clone size: -

CDR3 protein: CASSLALTSSDTQYF
CDR3 DNA: TGCGCCAGCAGCTTGGCCCTAACTAGTTCAGATACGCAGTATTTT
CDR3 length: 15
J gene: TRBJ2-3
D gene: -
V gene: TRBV5-1
clone size: -

CDR3 protein: CASMTGGPGEQFF
CDR3 DNA: TGTGCCAGCATGACGGGGGGCCCGGGTGAGCAGTTCTTC
CDR3 length: 13
J gene: TRBJ2-1
D gene: -
V gene: TRBV6-5
clone size: once

CDR3 protein: CASSRAGKGETQYF
CDR3 DNA: TGTGCCAGCAGCCGCGCAGGGAAAGGAGAGACCCAGTACTTC
CDR3 length: 14
J gene: TRBJ2-5
D gene: -
V gene: TRBV7-3
clone size: -

CDR3 protein: CASKPIYGQGLNSPLHF
CDR3 DNA: TGTGCCAGCAAGCCTATATACGGACAGGGGCTTAATTCACCCCTCCACTTT
CDR3 length: 17
J gene: TRBJ1-6
D gene: TRBD1
V gene: TRBV2
clone size: -

CDR3 protein: CASSTGGENEQFF
CDR3 DNA: TGTGCCAGCTCGACGGGGGGCGAAAATGAGCAGTTCTTC
CDR3 length: 13
J gene: TRBJ2-1
D gene: -
V gene: TRBV18
clone size: once